The source of this T cell receptor (beta chain) is a study of cytomegalovirus exposure and HLA in healthy donors. Across the whole study: Findings of an earlier analysis included some 120 million unique TCR beta sequences from some 180 million T cells. Of all 398 donors who were genotyped, roughly 83% belonged to the Caucasian-associated ancestry cluster. Overall study results and limits: Rare sequences made up most TCRs, while some public TCRs were found in many donors.

Both 60 Vbeta primers and 13 Jbeta primers went into the PCR. Sequencing used immunoSEQ multiplex PCR; TCRdb keeps in-frame clones, though not all of them. The table has about 77,000 clones, 75% to 80% seen once. This clone was seen a handful of times. What it binds is unknown. This CDR3 spans 14 amino acids. The germline V gene has CDR1 KGHSH and CDR2 LQKENI. After removal of 6 bases from V and 1 base from J, the junction contained 3 bases not matched to a gene. The sequenced material came from PBMCs. This receptor was taken from a middle-aged man in good health and CMV-seronegative. The chain couples TRBV18 to TRBJ2-3; 8 bases map to TRBD1. The DNA of the CDR3 is TGTGCCAGCTCGTCGACAGGGGGCACAGATACGCAGTATTTT. Its translation is CASSSTGGTDTQYF.